Listed here are 15 T cell receptor beta chains from one sample, sequenced in a study of blood T cell repertoires in COVID-19. Sequencing used immunoSEQ multiplex PCR; TCRdb keeps in-frame clones, though not all of them. Of about 340,000 clones listed, around 80% are singletons. Source material: peripheral blood. Receptors were obtained from a man in his thirties or forties with active or convalescent COVID-19.

The chain employs TRBV19 and TRBJ1-6, with 8 bases aligning to TRBD1. The CDR3 loop spans 13 amino acids. CDR1 and CDR2 (germline): LNHDA, SQIVND (reference sequence). V dropped 10 bases and J dropped 7; count of bases not matched to a gene: 6. This CDR3 reads CATGQARNSPLHF. In DNA, the CDR3 is TGTGCCACGGGACAGGCACGAAATTCACCCCTCCACTTT. Looking up the rest from reference TRBV19 and TRBJ1-6 gives the full variable domain: DGGITQSPKYLFRKEGQNVTLSCEQNLNHDAMYWYRQDPGQGLRLIYYSQIVNDFQKGDIAEGYSVSREKKESFPLTVTSAQKNPTAFYLCATGQARNSPLHFGNGTRLTVT.

The rearrangement joins TRBV5-1 to TRBJ2-5; no clear D gene. This CDR3 has 15 amino acids. Trimming left V 4 bases short and J 4 bases short, with 17 bases between. The germline gives CDR1 SGHRS, CDR2 YFSETQ. CDR3 DNA sequence: TGCGCCAGCAGCCCTGCCGCCAGGCCAGCAGAGACCCAGTACTTC. Translation gives CASSPAARPAETQYF. Full variable domain (rest looked up from reference TRBV5-1 and TRBJ2-5): KAGVTQTPRYLIKTRGQQVTLSCSPISGHRSVSWYQQTPGQGLQFLFEYFSETQRNKGNFPGRFSGRQFSNSRSEMNVSTLELGDSALYLCASSPAARPAETQYFGPGTRLLVL.

This clone was seen only once. V gene TRBV6-5 combines with J gene TRBJ2-7; 8 bases map to TRBD2. V lost 10 bases to trimming and J lost 5 bases; unmatched junction nucleotides: 13. CDR1 MNHEY and CDR2 SVGAGI come from the germline V gene. CDR3 length: 14 residues. Written as DNA, the CDR3 is TGTGCCATAAGGGGAACGGGAGGGACGGACGAGCAGTACTTC. Protein sequence: CAIRGTGGTDEQYF.

The genes are TRBV6-5 and TRBJ1-1, with 9 bases lining up with TRBD1. The germline V gene encodes CDR1 MNHEY and CDR2 SVGAGI. V lost 8 bases and J lost 6; bases outside the gene matches: 13. CDR3 size: 15 residues. The CDR3 is CASSWDRDDSAEAFF. Written as DNA, the CDR3 is TGTGCCAGCTCATGGGACAGGGATGATAGCGCTGAAGCTTTCTTT.

The chain recombines TRBV6-5 with TRBJ2-7; D possibly corresponds to TRBD1 (6 bases). The germline CDR1 and CDR2 sequences are MNHEY and SVGAGI. The CDR3 is made up of 14 amino acids. Trimming shortened V by 0 bases and J by 10 bases, and 16 bases separated the two germline ends. The CDR3 DNA follows: TGTGCCAGCAGTTACTCCGAGACAGGTTGGAGACAGTACTTC. Translated: CASSYSETGWRQYF.

This clone showed up just once. The genes are TRBV9 and TRBJ1-1; D unresolved. This CDR3 is 13 amino acids long. Germline CDR1 and CDR2: SGDLS and YYNGEE. Trimming took off 5 bases at V and 5 bases at J, with 13 bases between the two ends. CDR3 loop: CASSPSGGTEAFF. The CDR3 bases are TGTGCCAGCAGTCCTTCGGGAGGGACTGAAGCTTTCTTT.

The V call is TRBV12-3 or TRBV12-4, the J call TRBJ1-4, with D maybe TRBD1 (6 bases). Trimming stripped 6 bases from V and 8 bases from J, with 7 bases between. CDR3 length equals 11 residues. CDR3 loop: CASRTGEKLFF. CDR3 coding DNA: TGTGCCAGCAGAACAGGGGAAAAACTGTTTTTT.

This rearrangement joins TRBV30 to TRBJ2-2; D possibly corresponds to TRBD1 (5 bases). The CDR3 runs 16 residues. V dropped 0 bases and J dropped 4 bases, with 15 bases sitting between them. CDR1 GTSNPN and CDR2 SVGIG come from the germline V gene (reference sequence). CDR3 DNA sequence: TGTGCCTGGAGTGTACTGTCAGGGCCGATCACCGGGGAGCTGTTTTTT. Its translation: CAWSVLSGPITGELFF.

This clone was recorded a few times. The rearrangement joins TRBV25-1 to TRBJ1-1; perhaps TRBD1 as D (6 bases). Germline loops: CDR1 MGHDK, CDR2 SYGVNS. The CDR3 contains 16 residues. Trimming left V 1 base short and J 5 bases short, with 17 bases between. CDR3: CASSESYGGGRTEAFF. The CDR3 DNA reads as TGTGCCAGCAGTGAATCTTACGGCGGGGGGCGTACTGAAGCTTTCTTT.

V gene TRBV5-1 combines with J gene TRBJ2-7; D gene ambiguous. Trimming removed 0 bases from V and 5 bases from J, with 15 bases in between. This CDR3 is 15 amino acids long. Germline CDR1 is SGHRS and CDR2 is YFSETQ. CDR3: CASSLADILGNEQYF. The CDR3 region has the DNA TGCGCCAGCAGCTTGGCCGACATACTCGGCAACGAGCAGTACTTC.

The chain couples TRBV30 to TRBJ2-1; D perhaps matches TRBD2 (5 bases). The CDR3 has 15 amino acids. Germline V gene lookup returns CDR1 GTSNPN and CDR2 SVGIG (reference sequence). V lost 4 bases and J lost 4, with 17 bases in between. CDR3 residues: CAWIPGIPQYNEQFF. The DNA of the CDR3 is TGTGCCTGGATCCCGGGAATCCCCCAGTACAATGAGCAGTTCTTC.

This clone came up a few times. The rearrangement joins TRBV11-2 to TRBJ1-3; tentatively, D is TRBD1 (5 bases). Trimming pared 5 bases from V and 2 bases from J, leaving 16 bases between. Germline-derived CDR1 and CDR2 are SGHAT and FQNNGV. The CDR3 sequence is 16 residues long. DNA for the CDR3: TGTGCCAGCAGCCACATTAGCAGGGAAACTGGAAACACCATATATTTT. Amino acid sequence: CASSHISRETGNTIYF.

The chain joins TRBV5-1 to TRBJ2-1, with 7 bases identical to TRBD2. V lost 0 bases and J lost 4; bases outside the gene matches: 7. This CDR3 has 16 residues. Germline lookup yields CDR1 SGHRS and CDR2 YFSETQ. The CDR3 DNA reads as TGCGCCAGCAGCTTGGACAGCGGAGCGGGGTACAATGAGCAGTTCTTC. Translated: CASSLDSGAGYNEQFF.

This chain links TRBV3-1 (or the pseudogene TRBV3-2) with TRBJ2-3, with 7 bases identical to TRBD2. The germline gives CDR1 LGHDT, CDR2 YNNKEL (reference sequence). The CDR3 is 15 residues long. The junction had 4 bases not matched to a gene; V was cut back by 1 base and J by 3 bases. The CDR3 loop reads CASSQGLADTDTQYF. Written as DNA, the CDR3 is TGTGCCAGCAGCCAAGGGCTAGCGGATACAGATACGCAGTATTTT.

The gene calls are TRBV10-1 and TRBJ1-1; TRBD1 is a possible D gene (5 bases). The CDR3 totals 16 residues. V dropped 6 bases and J dropped 1 base, with 18 bases sitting between them. Germline lookup yields CDR1 WNHNN and CDR2 SYGVQD (reference sequence). The CDR3 DNA reads as TGCGCCAGCAGAGATATCCAGGGTGAGAGGAACACTGAAGCTTTCTTT. Protein product: CASRDIQGERNTEAFF.